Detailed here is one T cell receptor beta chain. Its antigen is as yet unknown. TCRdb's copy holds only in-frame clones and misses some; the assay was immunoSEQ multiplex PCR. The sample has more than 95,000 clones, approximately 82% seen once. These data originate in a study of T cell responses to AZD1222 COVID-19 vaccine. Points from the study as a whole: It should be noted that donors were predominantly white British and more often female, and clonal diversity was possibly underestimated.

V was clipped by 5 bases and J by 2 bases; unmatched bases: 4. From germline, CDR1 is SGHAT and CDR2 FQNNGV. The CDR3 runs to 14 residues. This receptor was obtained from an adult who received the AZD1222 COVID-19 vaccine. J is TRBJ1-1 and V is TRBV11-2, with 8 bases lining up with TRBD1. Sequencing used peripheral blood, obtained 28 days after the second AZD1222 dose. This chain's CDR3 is CASSLDRVNTEAFF. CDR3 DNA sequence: TGTGCCAGCAGCCTGGACAGGGTTAACACTGAAGCTTTCTTT.